This record looks at one T cell receptor (beta chain) sequence and its context. This clonotype showed up many times. Its antigen remains unidentified. No base-level quality is on record; no much larger clone is a single base apart. The library was generated by PCR. Sequencer: Illumina HiSeq 2500. TCR libraries were prepared with molecular barcoding, using unique molecular identifiers to normalize TCRbeta repertoire quantification. Starting from the raw public reads, TCRdb applied fastp trimming at Q25, assembled clones with MiXCR and retained in-frame beta chains. Every distinct CDR3 protein forms one entry, paired with its most common genes and DNA. Counted in this sample were some 110,000 distinct CDR3 sequences; about a tenth of them appeared once. The ten most abundant clones make up 30% to 35% of the sample. The record originates from a study of T-cell reconstitution after alpha-beta-depleted transplantation in children (TCRdb year 2016). Some background on the complete study: Using TCR repertoire profiling, the study quantitatively followed how T-cell immune reconstitution unfolded in children after TCRalphabeta/CD19-depleted allogeneic hematopoietic cell transplantation.

V drops 5 bases and J drops 1 base, leaving 21 bases in between. The CDR3 holds 17 amino acids from the cysteine to the phenylalanine. Only the CDR3 portion is preserved as DNA: 51 bases, with reading frame beginning at the first base. As encoded in the germline V gene, CDR1 is ENHRY while CDR2 is SYGVKD. This sample's treatment or condition label indicates: allogeneic hematopoietic cell transplantation with graft depleted of TCRalphabeta T cells and CD19 B cells. TCRalphabeta/CD19-depleted allogeneic hematopoietic cell grafts were given to the transplant recipients, all of whom were children. Points the paper makes about the study in general: Apparently early alphabetaT-cell count recovery about two months after transplant reportedly relied on only several hundred rapidly expanded clones derived from non-depleted graft cells. In some patients, the high TCRbeta diversity seen at day 60 was put down to recipient T cells and intrathymic progenitors that had survived conditioning. The frequencies of hyperexpanded clones fell over the following months, and after one year, T-cell counts and TCRbeta diversity were mostly attributed to newly produced T cells.

This sequence uses TRBV10-3 and TRBJ2-7; the D gene is possibly TRBD1 or TRBD2, with 5 bases matching each. The TCR was taken from a boy younger than 10 with acute lymphoblastic leukemia, due to receive a stem cell transplant. Here the sequenced sample was PBMCs, taken before TCRalphabeta/CD19-depleted stem cell transplant. The sequenced DNA: TGTGCCATCAGTAGGGCCTCCCCCCGGGACCGGTCCTACGAGCAGTACTTC. This sequence encodes CAISRASPRDRSYEQYF.